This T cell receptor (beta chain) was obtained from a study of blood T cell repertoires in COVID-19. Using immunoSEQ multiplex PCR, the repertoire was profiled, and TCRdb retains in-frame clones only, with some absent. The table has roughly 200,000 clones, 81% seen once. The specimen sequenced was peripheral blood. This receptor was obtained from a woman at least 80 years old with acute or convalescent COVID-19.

The CDR3 DNA follows: TGTGCCATCAGTACGGGACAGGGGGCGGTCTACGAGCAGTACTTC. Translating it yields CAISTGQGAVYEQYF. This chain connects TRBV10-3 to TRBJ2-7; 12 bases are shared with TRBD1. Looked up from germline, CDR1 is ENHRY and CDR2 is SYGVKD. The CDR3 totals 15 residues. V was clipped by 5 bases and J by 3 bases; unmatched bases: 5.